This T cell receptor beta chain stems from a study of cytomegalovirus exposure and HLA in healthy donors. The length of the CDR3 is 14 residues. The J segment lost 7 bases and the V segment lost 5 bases, leaving 8 bases of the junction unmatched. CDR1 and CDR2 from the germline V gene are SGHVS and FQNEAQ. The PCR employed 60 Vbeta primers together with 13 Jbeta primers. Only in-frame clones appear in the TCRdb table, and some are missing; sequencing was by immunoSEQ multiplex PCR. The listing records approximately 80,000 clones. In the case of this clone: Antigen specificity is unknown.

Study results and limitations: Solely CMV serostatus was available to characterize immune exposure.

This sequence originates from a woman in her twenties or thirties in good health and CMV-seronegative. Material for sequencing was PBMCs. The V call is TRBV7-8, the J call TRBJ2-7, with TRBD1 matching over 10 bases. Here the CDR3 reads CASSPRDRGGEQYF. CDR3 coding DNA: TGTGCCAGCAGCCCCCGGGACAGGGGAGGTGAGCAGTACTTC.